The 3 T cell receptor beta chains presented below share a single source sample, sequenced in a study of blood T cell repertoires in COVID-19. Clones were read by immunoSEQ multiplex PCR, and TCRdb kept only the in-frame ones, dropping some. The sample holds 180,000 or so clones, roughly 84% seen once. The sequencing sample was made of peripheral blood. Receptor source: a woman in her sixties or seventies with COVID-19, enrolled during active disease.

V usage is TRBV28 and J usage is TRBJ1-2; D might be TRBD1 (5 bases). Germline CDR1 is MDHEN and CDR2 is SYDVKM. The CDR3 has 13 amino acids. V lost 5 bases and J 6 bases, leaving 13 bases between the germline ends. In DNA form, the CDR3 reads TGTGCCAGCAGTCTAAATCAGGGTAATGGCTACACCTTC. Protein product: CASSLNQGNGYTF.

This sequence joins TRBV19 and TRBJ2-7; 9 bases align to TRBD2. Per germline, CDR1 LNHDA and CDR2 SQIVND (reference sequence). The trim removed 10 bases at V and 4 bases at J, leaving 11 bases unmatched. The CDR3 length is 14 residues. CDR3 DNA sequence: TGTGCCACCAGCGGTGCTAGCGGGGCTTACGAGCAGTACTTC. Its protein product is CATSGASGAYEQYF.

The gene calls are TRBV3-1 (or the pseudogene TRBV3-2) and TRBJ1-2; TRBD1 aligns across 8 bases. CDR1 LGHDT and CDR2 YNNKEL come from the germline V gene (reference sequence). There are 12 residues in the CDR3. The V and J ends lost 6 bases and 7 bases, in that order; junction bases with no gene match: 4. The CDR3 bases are TGTGCCAGCAGTATGACAGGGGTTGGCTACACCTTC. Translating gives CASSMTGVGYTF.